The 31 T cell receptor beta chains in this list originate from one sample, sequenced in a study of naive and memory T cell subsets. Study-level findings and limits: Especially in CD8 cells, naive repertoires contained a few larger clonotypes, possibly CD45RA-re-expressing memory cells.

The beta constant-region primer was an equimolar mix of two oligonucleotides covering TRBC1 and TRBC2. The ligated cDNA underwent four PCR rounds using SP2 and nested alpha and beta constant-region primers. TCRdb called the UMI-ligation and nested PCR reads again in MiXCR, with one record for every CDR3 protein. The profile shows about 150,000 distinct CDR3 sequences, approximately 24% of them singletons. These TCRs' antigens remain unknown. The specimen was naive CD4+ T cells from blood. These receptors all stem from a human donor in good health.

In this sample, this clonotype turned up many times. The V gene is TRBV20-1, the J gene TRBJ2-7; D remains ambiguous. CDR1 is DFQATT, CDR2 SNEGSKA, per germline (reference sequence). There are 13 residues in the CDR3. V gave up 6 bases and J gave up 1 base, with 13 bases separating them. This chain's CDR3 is CSATKSVSYEQYF. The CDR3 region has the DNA TGCAGTGCAACGAAGAGTGTTTCCTACGAGCAGTACTTC.

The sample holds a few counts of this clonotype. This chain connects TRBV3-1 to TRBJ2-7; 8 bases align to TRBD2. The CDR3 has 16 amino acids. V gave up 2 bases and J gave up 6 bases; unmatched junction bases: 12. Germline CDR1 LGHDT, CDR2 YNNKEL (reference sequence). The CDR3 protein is CASSQRLGLVISEQYF. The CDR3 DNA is TGTGCCAGCAGCCAACGCTTGGGACTAGTGATCTCCGAGCAGTACTTC.

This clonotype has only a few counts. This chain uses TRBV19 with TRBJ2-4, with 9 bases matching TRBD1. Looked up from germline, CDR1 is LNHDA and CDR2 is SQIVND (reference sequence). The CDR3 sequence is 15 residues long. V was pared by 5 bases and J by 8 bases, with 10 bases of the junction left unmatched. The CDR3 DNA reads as TGTGCCAGTAGTTCCCTCGGGACAGGGACGGACATTCAGTACTTC. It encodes CASSSLGTGTDIQYF.

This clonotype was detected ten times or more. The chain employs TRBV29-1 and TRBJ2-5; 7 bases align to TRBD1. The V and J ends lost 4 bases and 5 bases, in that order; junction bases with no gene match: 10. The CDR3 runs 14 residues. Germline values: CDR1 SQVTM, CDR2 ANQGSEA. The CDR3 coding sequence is TGCAGCGTTGGAGGACAGGTCCGCAGGGAGACCCAGTACTTC. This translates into CSVGGQVRRETQYF.

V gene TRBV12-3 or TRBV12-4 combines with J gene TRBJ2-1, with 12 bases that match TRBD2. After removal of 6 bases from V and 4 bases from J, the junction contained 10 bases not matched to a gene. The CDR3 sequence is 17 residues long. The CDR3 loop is CASSRRLAGVLYNEQFF. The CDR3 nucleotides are TGTGCCAGCAGCCGACGACTAGCGGGAGTACTGTACAATGAGCAGTTCTTC.

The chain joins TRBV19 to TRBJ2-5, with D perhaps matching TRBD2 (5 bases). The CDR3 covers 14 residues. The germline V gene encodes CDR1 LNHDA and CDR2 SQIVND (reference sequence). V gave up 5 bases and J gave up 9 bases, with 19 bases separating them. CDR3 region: CASSDPGIKVPQYF. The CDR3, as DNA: TGTGCCAGTAGTGACCCGGGGATCAAAGTCCCCCAGTACTTC. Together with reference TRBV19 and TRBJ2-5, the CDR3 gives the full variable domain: DGGITQSPKYLFRKEGQNVTLSCEQNLNHDAMYWYRQDPGQGLRLIYYSQIVNDFQKGDIAEGYSVSREKKESFPLTVTSAQKNPTAFYLCASSDPGIKVPQYFGPGTRLLVL.

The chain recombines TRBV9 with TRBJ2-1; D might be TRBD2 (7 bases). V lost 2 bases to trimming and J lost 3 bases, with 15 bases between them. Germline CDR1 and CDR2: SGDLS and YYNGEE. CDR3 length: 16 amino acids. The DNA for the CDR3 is TGTGCCAGCAGCGTGGGGGGGCGGGATAGCTACAATGAGCAGTTCTTC. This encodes CASSVGGRDSYNEQFF.

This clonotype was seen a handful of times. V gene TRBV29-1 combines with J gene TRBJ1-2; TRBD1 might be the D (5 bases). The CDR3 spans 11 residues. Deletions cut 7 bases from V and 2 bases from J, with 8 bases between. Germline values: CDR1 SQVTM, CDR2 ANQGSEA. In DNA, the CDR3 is TGCAGCGCGGCAGGGAACTATGGCTACACCTTC. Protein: CSAAGNYGYTF.

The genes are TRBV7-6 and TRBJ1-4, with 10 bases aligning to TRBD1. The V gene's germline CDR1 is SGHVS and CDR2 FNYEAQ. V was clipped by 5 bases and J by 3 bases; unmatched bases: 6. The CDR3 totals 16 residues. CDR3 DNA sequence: TGTGCCAGCAGCCCGGGACAGGGGCGGTCTAATGAAAAACTGTTTTTT. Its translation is CASSPGQGRSNEKLFF.

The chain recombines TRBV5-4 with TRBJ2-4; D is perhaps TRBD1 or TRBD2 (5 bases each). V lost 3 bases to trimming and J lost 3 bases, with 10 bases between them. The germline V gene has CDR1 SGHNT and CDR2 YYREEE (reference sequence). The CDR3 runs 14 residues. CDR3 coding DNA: TGTGCCAGCAGCTCGGGGACCGACAAAAACATTCAGTACTTC. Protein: CASSSGTDKNIQYF.

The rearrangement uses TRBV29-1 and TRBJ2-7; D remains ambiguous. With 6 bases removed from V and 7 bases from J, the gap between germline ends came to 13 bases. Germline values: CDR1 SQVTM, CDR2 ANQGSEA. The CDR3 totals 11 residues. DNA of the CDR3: TGCAGCGTAAGGGCCGTATGGGAGCAGTACTTC. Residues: CSVRAVWEQYF.

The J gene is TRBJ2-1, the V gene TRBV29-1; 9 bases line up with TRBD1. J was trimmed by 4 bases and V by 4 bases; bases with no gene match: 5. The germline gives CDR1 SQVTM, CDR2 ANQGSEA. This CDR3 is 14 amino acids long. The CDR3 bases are TGCAGCGTTGTAACAGGACAGGGGTACAATGAGCAGTTCTTC. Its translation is CSVVTGQGYNEQFF.

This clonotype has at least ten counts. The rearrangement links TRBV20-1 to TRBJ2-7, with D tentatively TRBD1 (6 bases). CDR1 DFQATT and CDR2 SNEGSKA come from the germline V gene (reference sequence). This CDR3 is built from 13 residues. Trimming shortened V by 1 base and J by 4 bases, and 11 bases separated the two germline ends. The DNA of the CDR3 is TGCAGTGCTAGAGTGGGAAGGGGGTACGAGCAGTACTTC. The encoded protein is CSARVGRGYEQYF.

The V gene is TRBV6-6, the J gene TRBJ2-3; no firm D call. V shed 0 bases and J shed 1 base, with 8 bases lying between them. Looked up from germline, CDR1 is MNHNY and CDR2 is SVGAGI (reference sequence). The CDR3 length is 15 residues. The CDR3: CASSYSPDRTDTQYF. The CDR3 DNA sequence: TGTGCCAGCAGTTACTCGCCGGATCGCACAGATACGCAGTATTTT.

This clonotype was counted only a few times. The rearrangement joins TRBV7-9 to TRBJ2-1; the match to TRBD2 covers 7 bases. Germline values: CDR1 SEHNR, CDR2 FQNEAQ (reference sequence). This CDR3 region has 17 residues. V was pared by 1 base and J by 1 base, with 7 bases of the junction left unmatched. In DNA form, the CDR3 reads TGTGCCAGCAGCTTAGGGTCGGCGGGAGTTTCCTACAATGAGCAGTTCTTC. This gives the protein CASSLGSAGVSYNEQFF.

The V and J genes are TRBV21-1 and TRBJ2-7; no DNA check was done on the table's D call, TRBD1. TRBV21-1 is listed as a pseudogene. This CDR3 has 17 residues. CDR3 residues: CASSKSRPDREDHEQYF. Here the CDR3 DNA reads TGTGCCAGCAGCAAATCGAGACCGGACAGGGAAGACCACGAGCAGTACTTC.

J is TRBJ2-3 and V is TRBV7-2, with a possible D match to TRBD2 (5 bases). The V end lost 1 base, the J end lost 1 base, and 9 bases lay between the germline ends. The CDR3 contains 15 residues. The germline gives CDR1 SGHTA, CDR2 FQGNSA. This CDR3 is CASSLDQRRTDTQYF. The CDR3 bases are TGTGCCAGCAGCTTAGACCAGCGGCGCACAGATACGCAGTATTTT.

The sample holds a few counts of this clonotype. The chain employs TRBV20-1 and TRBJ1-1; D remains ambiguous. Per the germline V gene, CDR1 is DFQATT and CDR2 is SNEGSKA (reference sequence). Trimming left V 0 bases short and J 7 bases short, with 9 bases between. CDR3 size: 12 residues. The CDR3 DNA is TGCAGTGCTAGAGATCTATTACTTGAAGCTTTCTTT. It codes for CSARDLLLEAFF.

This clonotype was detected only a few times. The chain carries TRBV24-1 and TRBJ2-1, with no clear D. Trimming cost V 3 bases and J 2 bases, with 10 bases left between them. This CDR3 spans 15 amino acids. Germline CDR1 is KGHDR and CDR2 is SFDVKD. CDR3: CATSDRLGAYNEQFF. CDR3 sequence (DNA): TGTGCCACCAGTGATCGTCTCGGAGCCTACAATGAGCAGTTCTTC.

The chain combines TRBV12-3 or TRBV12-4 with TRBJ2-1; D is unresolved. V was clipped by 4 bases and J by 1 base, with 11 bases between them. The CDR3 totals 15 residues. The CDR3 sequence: CASSSGTQSYNEQFF. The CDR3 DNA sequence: TGTGCCAGCAGTTCGGGCACTCAATCCTACAATGAGCAGTTCTTC.

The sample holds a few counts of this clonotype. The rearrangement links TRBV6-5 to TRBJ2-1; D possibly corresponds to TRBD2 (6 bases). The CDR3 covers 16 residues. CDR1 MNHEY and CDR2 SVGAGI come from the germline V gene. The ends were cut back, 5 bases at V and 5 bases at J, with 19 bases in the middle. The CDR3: CASSPWGGILNNEQFF. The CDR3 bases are TGTGCCAGCAGTCCCTGGGGCGGGATATTAAACAATGAGCAGTTCTTC.

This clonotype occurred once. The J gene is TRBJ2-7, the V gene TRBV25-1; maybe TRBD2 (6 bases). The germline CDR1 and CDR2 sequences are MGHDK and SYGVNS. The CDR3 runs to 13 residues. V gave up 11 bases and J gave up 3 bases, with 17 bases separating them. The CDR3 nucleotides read TGTGCCTCGCGGATGGCGGGGAACTACGAGCAGTACTTC. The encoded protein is CASRMAGNYEQYF.

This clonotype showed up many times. The CDR3 region is CATSTTGTPSYEQYF. As DNA, the CDR3 is TGCGCCACCTCAACTACCGGGACCCCCAGTTACGAGCAGTACTTC. The J gene is TRBJ2-7, the V gene TRBV10-2, with D perhaps assigned TRBD1 or TRBD2 (5 bases each). The V gene's germline CDR1 is WSHSY and CDR2 SAAADI. The germline V and J ends were trimmed by 10 bases and 4 bases, with 23 bases remaining between them. The CDR3 spans 15 residues.

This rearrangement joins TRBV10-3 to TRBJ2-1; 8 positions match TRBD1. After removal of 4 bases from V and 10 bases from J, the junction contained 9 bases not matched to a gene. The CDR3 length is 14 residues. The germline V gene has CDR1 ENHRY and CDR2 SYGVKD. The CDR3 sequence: CAISVGAGGAEQFF. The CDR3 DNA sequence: TGTGCCATCAGTGTTGGGGCAGGGGGCGCGGAGCAGTTCTTC.

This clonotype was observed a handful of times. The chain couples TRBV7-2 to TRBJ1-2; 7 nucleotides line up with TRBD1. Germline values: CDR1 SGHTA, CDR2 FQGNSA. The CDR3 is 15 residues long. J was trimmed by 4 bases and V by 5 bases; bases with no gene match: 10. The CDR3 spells CASSPNRGAGYGYTF. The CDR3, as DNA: TGTGCCAGCAGCCCGAACAGGGGAGCTGGCTATGGCTACACCTTC.

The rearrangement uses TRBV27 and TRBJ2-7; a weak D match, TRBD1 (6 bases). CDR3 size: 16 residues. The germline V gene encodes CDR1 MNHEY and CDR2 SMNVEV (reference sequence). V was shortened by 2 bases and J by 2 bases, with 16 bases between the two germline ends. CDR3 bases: TGTGCCAGCAGTTTAATTCCTCTGACAGGCACCTACGAGCAGTACTTC. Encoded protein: CASSLIPLTGTYEQYF.

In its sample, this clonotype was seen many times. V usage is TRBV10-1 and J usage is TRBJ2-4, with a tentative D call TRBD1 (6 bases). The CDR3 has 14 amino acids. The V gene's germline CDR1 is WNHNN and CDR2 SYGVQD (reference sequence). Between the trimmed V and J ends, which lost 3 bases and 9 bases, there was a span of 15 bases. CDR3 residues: CASSEVRGRGIQYF. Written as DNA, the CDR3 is TGCGCCAGCAGTGAAGTTCGGGGCAGGGGCATTCAGTACTTC.

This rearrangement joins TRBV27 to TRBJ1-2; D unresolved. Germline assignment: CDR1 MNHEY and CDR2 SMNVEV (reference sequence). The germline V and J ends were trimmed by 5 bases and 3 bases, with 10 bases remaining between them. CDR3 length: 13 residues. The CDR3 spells CASSQRVDYGYTF. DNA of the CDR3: TGTGCCAGCAGTCAAAGAGTCGACTATGGCTACACCTTC.

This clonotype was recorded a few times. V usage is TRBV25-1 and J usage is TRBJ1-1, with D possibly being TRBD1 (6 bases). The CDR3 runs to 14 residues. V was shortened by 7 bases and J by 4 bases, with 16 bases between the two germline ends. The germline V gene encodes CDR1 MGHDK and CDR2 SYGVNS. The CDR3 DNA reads TGTGCCAGCAAGGGGGGGAGGAGGGGCACTGAAGCTTTCTTT. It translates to CASKGGRRGTEAFF.

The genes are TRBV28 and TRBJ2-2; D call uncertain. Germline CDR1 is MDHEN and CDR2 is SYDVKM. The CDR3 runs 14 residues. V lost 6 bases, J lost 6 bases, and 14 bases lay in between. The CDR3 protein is CASSRVGVPGELFF. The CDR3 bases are TGTGCCAGCAGCCGAGTTGGAGTCCCCGGGGAGCTGTTTTTT.

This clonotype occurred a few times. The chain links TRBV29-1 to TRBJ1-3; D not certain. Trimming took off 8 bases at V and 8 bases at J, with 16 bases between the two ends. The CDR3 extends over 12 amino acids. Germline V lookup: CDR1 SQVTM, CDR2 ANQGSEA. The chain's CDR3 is CSPAQSGDTIYF. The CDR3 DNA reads TGCAGCCCAGCTCAGAGTGGGGACACCATATATTTT.